What follows are 24 T cell receptor beta chains derived from one specimen sequenced in a study of T cells after yellow fever vaccination. TCRdb ran MiXCR on the 5' RACE reads and lists one entry per CDR3 protein. This sample yields 300,000 to 350,000 distinct CDR3 sequences, of which 3.5% to 4.5% are seen a single time; less than 25% belongs to the top ten. The sample was PBMCs, taken 5 days after the yellow fever booster vaccination. The origin of the receptors is a man aged 18-30 years who received the YFV17D yellow fever vaccine.

The chain couples TRBV5-1 to TRBJ2-5; D might be TRBD1 (5 bases). The CDR3 is made up of 15 amino acids. Germline-derived CDR1 and CDR2 are SGHRS and YFSETQ. Trimming left V 2 bases short and J 2 bases short, with 13 bases between. CDR3 sequence: CASSLAGYTQETQYF. CDR3 DNA sequence: TGCGCCAGCAGCTTAGCAGGGTATACGCAAGAGACCCAGTACTTC.

This clonotype was counted at least ten times. The chain uses TRBV27 and TRBJ2-7; D remains ambiguous. Deletions cut 5 bases from V and 4 bases from J, with 12 bases between. The CDR3 is 13 residues long. Germline CDR1 MNHEY, CDR2 SMNVEV (reference sequence). In DNA form, the CDR3 reads TGTGCCAGCAGTCCCCGACGAGGTTACGAGCAGTACGTC. This encodes CASSPRRGYEQYV.

This clonotype showed up many times. J is TRBJ2-1 and V is TRBV11-2, with D tentatively TRBD1 (6 bases). The germline V gene has CDR1 SGHAT and CDR2 FQNNGV. CDR3 length: 15 amino acids. V lost 5 bases and J 3 bases, leaving 14 bases between the germline ends. For the CDR3, the DNA is TGTGCCAGCAGCCCCCCCGGGACATACTACAATGAGCAGTTCTTC. As protein: CASSPPGTYYNEQFF. Together with reference TRBV11-2 and TRBJ2-1, the CDR3 gives the full variable domain: EAGVAQSPRYKIIEKRQSVAFWCNPISGHATLYWYQQILGQGPKLLIQFQNNGVVDDSQLPKDRFSAERLKGVDSTLKIQPAKLEDSAVYLCASSPPGTYYNEQFFGPGTRLTVL.

This clonotype was seen only a few times. The CDR3 region has the DNA TGTGCCAGTAGTATTGGGCAGTACACCGGGGAGCTGTTTTTT. Translating it yields CASSIGQYTGELFF. The chain links TRBV19 to TRBJ2-2; D is uncertain. CDR3 length: 14 amino acids. Germline lookup yields CDR1 LNHDA and CDR2 SQIVND (reference sequence). Trimming took off 3 bases at V and 3 bases at J, with 8 bases between the two ends.

A few counts support this clonotype. The chain links TRBV4-3 to TRBJ2-1; TRBD1 agrees at 8 bases. The CDR3 has 15 amino acids. The germline gives CDR1 LGHNA, CDR2 YSLEER. J was trimmed by 9 bases and V by 0 bases; bases with no gene match: 7. CDR3 in amino acids: CASSQEGRGPREQFF. In nucleotides, the CDR3 is TGCGCCAGCAGCCAAGAGGGCAGGGGGCCTCGTGAGCAGTTCTTC.

The chain combines TRBV20-1 with TRBJ2-1; D gene uncertain. The CDR3 loop spans 14 amino acids. Germline assignment: CDR1 DFQATT and CDR2 SNEGSKA (reference sequence). Trimming pared 0 bases from V and 0 bases from J, leaving 6 bases between. The CDR3 region is CSARDSSSYNEQFF. The DNA for the CDR3 is TGCAGTGCTAGAGACTCGAGCTCCTACAATGAGCAGTTCTTC.

This clonotype was seen ten or more times. The chain combines TRBV7-2 with TRBJ2-5; maybe TRBD1 (6 bases). Germline V gene data show CDR1 as SGHTA and CDR2 as FQGNSA. This CDR3 spans 13 amino acids. The ends were cut back, 3 bases at V and 5 bases at J, with 10 bases in the middle. This chain's CDR3 is CASSFQGKETQYF. CDR3 DNA: TGTGCCAGCAGCTTTCAGGGGAAGGAGACCCAGTACTTC.

This clonotype has more than one count but fewer than ten. The chain recombines TRBV20-1 with TRBJ2-3, with 8 bases matching TRBD2. Germline loops: CDR1 DFQATT, CDR2 SNEGSKA (reference sequence). This CDR3 has 16 amino acids. Trimming took 6 bases from V and 0 from J; bases not matched to a gene: 11. The CDR3 DNA sequence: TGCAGTGCCGCTATACGGGGGGGAAGGAGCACAGATACGCAGTATTTT. It encodes CSAAIRGGRSTDTQYF.

Concerning this clonotype itself: At one end, the junction sequence differs from germline, possibly due to a read error. CDR3 nucleotide sequence: TGTGCCAGCAGTCTCGACGGGGCTGGGGCCATCGTCCTGACTTTC. Translated, it gives CASSLDGAGAIVLTF. This chain links TRBV7-2 with TRBJ2-6; D tentatively fits TRBD1 or TRBD2 (5 bases each). The CDR3 has 15 residues. CDR1 is SGHTA, CDR2 FQGNSA, per germline.

This clonotype occurred a few times. The V and J genes are TRBV6-5 and TRBJ2-5; D may be TRBD2 (5 bases). Germline-derived CDR1 and CDR2 are MNHEY and SVGAGI. This CDR3 is 13 amino acids long. V shed 4 bases and J shed 5 bases, with 11 bases lying between them. The CDR3 nucleotides are TGTGCCAGCAGTTCAGACCGGAGGGAGACCCAGTACTTC. Encoded protein: CASSSDRRETQYF.

This clonotype was observed a handful of times. The V call is TRBV5-1, the J call TRBJ1-3; D gene ambiguous. V lost 0 bases to trimming and J lost 0 bases, with 10 bases between them. CDR3 length: 16 residues. Germline loops: CDR1 SGHRS, CDR2 YFSETQ. CDR3 amino acids: CASSLVGGSSGNTIYF. The CDR3 DNA is TGCGCCAGCAGCTTGGTTGGCGGCAGCTCTGGAAACACCATATATTTT.

This clonotype came up a few times. The chain has TRBV28 and TRBJ2-1, with D perhaps TRBD1 (6 bases). Germline values: CDR1 MDHEN, CDR2 SYDVKM. Trimming took 4 bases from V and 6 from J, leaving 16 bases between them. This CDR3 has 15 residues. The CDR3, as DNA: TGTGCCAGCAGTTCCCCCGGTACAGGGTTCAATGAGCAGTTCTTC. Its protein product is CASSSPGTGFNEQFF.

There are a few counts of this clonotype. J is TRBJ1-2 and V is TRBV12-3 or TRBV12-4; D unresolved. Trimming took off 4 bases at V and 5 bases at J, with 17 bases between the two ends. This CDR3 contains 15 residues. As DNA, the CDR3 is TGTGCCAGCAGTTACCTAGCTAAGGATTTTTATGGCTACACCTTC. Translation gives CASSYLAKDFYGYTF.

This clonotype has a handful of counts. The chain combines TRBV28 with TRBJ2-1, with D possibly being TRBD2 (5 bases). In germline, CDR1 is MDHEN, CDR2 SYDVKM. The CDR3 length is 14 residues. Trimming took off 4 bases at V and 8 bases at J, with 15 bases between the two ends. The CDR3 loop is CASSSPGGRYEQFF. The CDR3 nucleotides are TGTGCCAGCAGTTCCCCCGGCGGGCGGTATGAGCAGTTCTTC.

The table lists this clonotype with a few counts. V and J are TRBV15 and TRBJ2-2; D possibly uses TRBD1 or TRBD2 (5 bases each). Trimming removed 0 bases at V and 3 bases at J, with 11 bases between. CDR1 and CDR2 from the germline V gene are LNHNV and YYDKDF (reference sequence). CDR3 length: 16 amino acids. The CDR3 is CATSRDPREYTGELFF. As DNA, the CDR3 is TGTGCCACCAGCAGAGATCCCAGGGAGTACACCGGGGAGCTGTTTTTT. The full variable domain, completed using reference TRBV15 and TRBJ2-2, is DAMVIQNPRYQVTQFGKPVTLSCSQTLNHNVMYWYQQKSSQAPKLLFHYYDKDFNNEADTPDNFQSRRPNTSFCFLDIRSPGLGDTAMYLCATSRDPREYTGELFFGEGSRLTVL.

This rearrangement joins TRBV5-6 to TRBJ2-7; D is perhaps TRBD2 (7 bases). From germline, CDR1 is SGHDT and CDR2 YYEEEE. V lost 0 bases to trimming and J lost 4 bases, with 11 bases between them. This CDR3 is 14 amino acids long. This CDR3 reads CASSLGGGFYEQYV. CDR3 sequence (DNA): TGTGCCAGCAGCTTGGGCGGGGGCTTTTACGAGCAGTACGTC.

This clonotype was found a few times. The genes are TRBV12-3 or TRBV12-4 and TRBJ2-3; 7 bases are a match to TRBD1. V shed 6 bases, J shed 7 bases, and the junction held 4 bases outside the gene matches. This CDR3 is 12 amino acids long. CDR3 nucleotide sequence: TGTGCCAGCAGCCCGACAGGGAATACGCAGTATTTT. It encodes CASSPTGNTQYF.

This chain connects TRBV12-5 to TRBJ2-1; 11 bases are a match to TRBD2. Trimming at V came to 5 bases and at J to 7 bases, leaving 10 bases not matched to a gene. The germline V gene encodes CDR1 LGHNT and CDR2 FRNRAP. The CDR3 totals 16 residues. Here the CDR3 reads CASGPGVAGGRNEQFF. CDR3 nucleotides: TGTGCTAGTGGTCCCGGGGTAGCGGGGGGGCGGAATGAGCAGTTCTTC.

This clonotype was recorded a few times. This chain joins TRBV18 and TRBJ2-3, with 11 bases that match TRBD2. This CDR3 is 17 amino acids long. V lost 4 bases, J lost 2 bases, and 8 bases stayed unmatched. The germline V gene encodes CDR1 KGHSH and CDR2 LQKENI. The DNA for the CDR3 is TGTGCCAGCTCACGACAGATTAGCGGGGGGGCCACAGATACGCAGTATTTT. Protein: CASSRQISGGATDTQYF.

This clonotype has only one observation. This rearrangement joins TRBV7-2 to TRBJ2-7; D may be TRBD1 or TRBD2 (6 bases each). V lost 7 bases and J lost 1, with 17 bases in between. The CDR3 has 15 residues. From germline, CDR1 is SGHTA and CDR2 FQGNSA. The CDR3 DNA reads as TGTGCCAGCACCTGGGGGGCGGGGCCTTCCTACGAGCAGTACTTC. Amino acids: CASTWGAGPSYEQYF.

This rearrangement joins TRBV10-3 to TRBJ1-5, with D hard to call. The V end lost 10 bases, the J end lost 5 bases, and 24 bases lay between the germline ends. CDR3 size: 16 residues. Germline CDR1 reads ENHRY; CDR2 reads SYGVKD. The CDR3 protein is CASSIVKGGVHQPQHF. The DNA for the CDR3 is TGTGCCAGCTCCATCGTAAAGGGCGGAGTCCATCAGCCCCAGCATTTT.

This clonotype was seen only a few times. This chain connects TRBV7-2 to TRBJ1-5; possible D gene TRBD1, 5 bases. V was cut by 5 bases and J by 4 bases, with 12 bases left in between. This CDR3 region has 14 residues. Per the germline V gene, CDR1 is SGHTA and CDR2 is FQGNSA. CDR3 in amino acids: CASSQRPGNQPQHF. CDR3 in DNA: TGTGCCAGCAGCCAACGACCAGGGAATCAGCCCCAGCATTTT.

This chain joins TRBV12-3 or TRBV12-4 and TRBJ1-1; a possible D gene is TRBD1 (5 bases). CDR3 length equals 14 residues. Trimming cost V 4 bases and J 5 bases, with 14 bases left between them. The CDR3 bases are TGTGCCAGCAGTTCCTCCTCGGGGCAGACTGAAGCTTTCTTT. Translating gives CASSSSSGQTEAFF.

This clonotype was seen many times. V and J are TRBV2 and TRBJ1-3; D not certain. Germline V gives CDR1 SNHLY, CDR2 FYNNEI. The CDR3 is made up of 13 amino acids. Trimming removed 11 bases at V and 0 bases at J, with 11 bases between. The CDR3 coding sequence is TGTGCCTCGGGGTCCCTCTCTGGAAACACCATATATTTT. This encodes CASGSLSGNTIYF.